This paragraph covers one T cell receptor (beta chain) sequence. Methods used by the authors: Amplification of reference gene primers provided the estimated nucleated cell counts. Method: immunoSEQ multiplex PCR; TCRdb's copy keeps in-frame clones and lacks some. V and J calls and clone size are given by that table; D and trimming were obtained from the DNA. Here the sample spans 150,000 or so clones, around 87% being singletons. The data belong to a study of blood T cell repertoires in COVID-19. CDR1 is DFQATT, CDR2 SNEGSKA, per germline (reference sequence). This CDR3 region has 15 residues. V was trimmed by 3 bases and J by 5 bases, leaving 19 bases between them.

The sequencing input was peripheral blood. The sequence was obtained from an elderly man with acute or convalescent COVID-19. This rearrangement joins TRBV20-1 to TRBJ1-2; D possibly corresponds to TRBD1 (6 bases). For the CDR3, the DNA is TGCAGTGCTAGTCGGGGCCGGGACACGGCTTATGGCTACACCTTC. Its translation: CSASRGRDTAYGYTF.